The entry below describes one T cell receptor (beta chain). Its antigen is not identified. The record originates from a study of cytomegalovirus exposure and HLA in healthy donors. Study-wide results and caveats: Specific recognition of CMV antigens was confirmed in vitro for a few chains (all CMV-associated). In a later analysis, roughly 17,000 TCR beta sequences were associated with HLA alleles at 0.05 false discovery rate. For most TCR sequences rarity was the rule, although some public TCRs occurred in many donors.

Researchers ran the PCR with 60 Vbeta and 13 Jbeta primers. TCRdb keeps only in-frame clones here, not all; method: immunoSEQ multiplex PCR. Of over 95,000 clones detected, approximately 71% appear once; the ten largest clones hold approximately 8%. Each of the donors was a healthy bone marrow donor. The TCR was taken from a female donor in good health and CMV-seronegative. The specimen sequenced was PBMCs.

The CDR3 is CASSETGSNYGYTF. The CDR3 nucleotides read TGTGCCAGCAGCGAGACAGGGAGTAACTATGGCTACACCTTC. The chain is built from TRBV6-5 and TRBJ1-2; TRBD1 matches at 7 bases. The CDR3 is made up of 14 amino acids. The V gene end was trimmed by 6 bases and the J gene end by 1 base; junction bases not matched to a gene: 5. The germline CDR1 and CDR2 sequences are MNHEY and SVGAGI.